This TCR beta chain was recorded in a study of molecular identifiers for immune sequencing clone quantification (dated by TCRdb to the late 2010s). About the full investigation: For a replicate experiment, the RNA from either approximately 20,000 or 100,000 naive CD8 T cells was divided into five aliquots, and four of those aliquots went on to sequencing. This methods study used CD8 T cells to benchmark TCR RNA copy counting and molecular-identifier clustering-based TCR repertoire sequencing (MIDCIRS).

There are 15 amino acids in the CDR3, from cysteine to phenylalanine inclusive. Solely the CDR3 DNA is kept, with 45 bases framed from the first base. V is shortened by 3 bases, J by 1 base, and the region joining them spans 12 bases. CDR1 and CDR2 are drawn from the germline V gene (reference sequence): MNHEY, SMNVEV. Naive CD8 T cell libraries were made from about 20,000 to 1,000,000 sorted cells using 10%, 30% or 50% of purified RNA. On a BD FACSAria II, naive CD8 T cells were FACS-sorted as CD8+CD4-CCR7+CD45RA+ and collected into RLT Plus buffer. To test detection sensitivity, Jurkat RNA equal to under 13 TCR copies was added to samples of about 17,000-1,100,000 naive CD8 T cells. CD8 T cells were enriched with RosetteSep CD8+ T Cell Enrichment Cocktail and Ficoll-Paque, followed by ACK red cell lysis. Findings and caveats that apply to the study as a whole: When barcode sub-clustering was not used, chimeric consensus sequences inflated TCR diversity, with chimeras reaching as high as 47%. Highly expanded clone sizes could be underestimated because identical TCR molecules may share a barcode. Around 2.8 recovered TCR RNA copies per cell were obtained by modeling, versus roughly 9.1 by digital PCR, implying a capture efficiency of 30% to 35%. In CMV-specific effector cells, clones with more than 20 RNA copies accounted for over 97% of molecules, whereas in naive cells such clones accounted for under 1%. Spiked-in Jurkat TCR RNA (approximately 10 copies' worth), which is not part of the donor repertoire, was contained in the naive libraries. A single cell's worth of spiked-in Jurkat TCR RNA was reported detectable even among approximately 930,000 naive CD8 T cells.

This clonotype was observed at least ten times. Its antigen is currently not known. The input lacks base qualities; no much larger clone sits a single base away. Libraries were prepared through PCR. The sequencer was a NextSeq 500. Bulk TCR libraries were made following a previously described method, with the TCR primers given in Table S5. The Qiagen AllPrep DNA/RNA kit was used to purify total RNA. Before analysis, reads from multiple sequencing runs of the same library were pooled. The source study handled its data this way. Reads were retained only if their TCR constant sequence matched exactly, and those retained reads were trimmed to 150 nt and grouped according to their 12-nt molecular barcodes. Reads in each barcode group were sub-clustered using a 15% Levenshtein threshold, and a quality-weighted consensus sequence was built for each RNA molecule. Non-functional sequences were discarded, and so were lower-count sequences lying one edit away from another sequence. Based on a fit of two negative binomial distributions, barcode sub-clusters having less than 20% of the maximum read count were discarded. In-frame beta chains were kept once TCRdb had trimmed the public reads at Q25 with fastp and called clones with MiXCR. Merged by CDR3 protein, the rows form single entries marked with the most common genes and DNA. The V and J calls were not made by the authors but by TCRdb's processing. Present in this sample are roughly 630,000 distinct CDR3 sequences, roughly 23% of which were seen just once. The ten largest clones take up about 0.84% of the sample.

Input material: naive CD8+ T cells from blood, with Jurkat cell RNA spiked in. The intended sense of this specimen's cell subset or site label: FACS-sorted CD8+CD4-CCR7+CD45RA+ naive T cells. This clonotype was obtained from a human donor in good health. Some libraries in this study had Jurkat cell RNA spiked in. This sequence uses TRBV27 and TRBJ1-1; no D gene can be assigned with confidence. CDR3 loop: CASSFRHGSNTEAFF. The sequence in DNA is TGTGCCAGCAGTTTCCGCCATGGCTCGAACACTGAAGCTTTCTTT.